Below, 12 T cell receptor beta chains from the same sample are listed, as sequenced in a study of preoperative IRX-2 immunotherapy in early breast cancer. Treatment meaning: preoperative locoregional IRX-2 cytokine immunotherapy. The assay was immunoSEQ multiplex PCR, and TCRdb's table has in-frame clones only and misses some. Here the sample spans 90,000 to 100,000 clones, 86% being singletons. The material sequenced was tumor tissue, taken after IRX-2 immunotherapy. The receptors were sampled from a human donor with breast cancer.

The chain recombines TRBV11-3 with TRBJ2-1; no clear D gene. CDR1 is SGHNT and CDR2 is YENEEA in the germline V gene. The CDR3 spans 14 residues. Trimming removed 5 bases from V and 5 bases from J, with 13 bases in between. DNA of the CDR3: TGTGCCAGCAGCAATGGGTTCACAGACAATGAGCAGTTCTTC. Translating gives CASSNGFTDNEQFF.

V is TRBV6-8 and J is TRBJ2-7, with 14 positions matching TRBD2. Germline V gene data show CDR1 as MNHGY and CDR2 as SAAAGT. With 10 bases clipped from V and 3 bases from J, the junction kept 2 bases outside the gene matches. The CDR3 is 13 residues long. Here the CDR3 reads CAIGTSGSYEQYF. In DNA form, the CDR3 reads TGTGCCATTGGGACTAGCGGGAGCTACGAGCAGTACTTC.

The chain is built from TRBV28 and TRBJ1-2; 9 nucleotides match TRBD1. This CDR3 spans 13 amino acids. After removal of 8 bases from V and 1 base from J, the junction contained 2 bases not matched to a gene. Germline CDR1 is MDHEN and CDR2 is SYDVKM. The DNA for the CDR3 is TGTGCCAGCGGGACAGGGATTAACTATGGCTACACCTTC. Translating gives CASGTGINYGYTF.

The chain couples TRBV30 to TRBJ2-3, with 7 bases lining up with TRBD2. Germline V gene sequence: CDR1 GTSNPN, CDR2 SVGIG (reference sequence). The CDR3 covers 14 residues. Germline trimming cut 4 bases from V and 2 bases from J; bases unmatched to any gene: 6. CDR3 nucleotides: TGTGCCTGGACCAGGGAGGGACTCACAGATACGCAGTATTTT. The encoded protein is CAWTREGLTDTQYF. Full variable domain (missing parts from reference TRBV30 and TRBJ2-3): SQTIHQWPATLVQPVGSPLSLECTVEGTSNPNLYWYRQAAGRGLQLLFYSVGIGQISSEVPQNLSASRPQDRQFILSSKKLLLSDSGFYLCAWTREGLTDTQYFGPGTRLTVL.

V and J are TRBV7-5 and TRBJ2-3; the listed D gene, TRBD2, was not tested against the DNA. TRBV7-5 is recorded as a pseudogene. The CDR3 extends over 19 amino acids. DNA of the CDR3: TGTGCCAGCAGCCCAACTACGATCGGGACTAGCGGGAGGGGGGATACGCAGTATTTT. This translates into CASSPTTIGTSGRGDTQYF.

V usage is TRBV28 and J usage is TRBJ1-2, with a tentative D call TRBD1 (5 bases). The V gene's germline CDR1 is MDHEN and CDR2 SYDVKM. V lost 6 bases, J lost 4 bases, and 21 bases lay in between. The CDR3 consists of 16 residues. The CDR3 sequence is CASRFSSGQGGYGYTF. The CDR3 region has the DNA TGTGCCAGCAGGTTCTCCAGCGGACAAGGAGGCTATGGCTACACCTTC.

The chain uses TRBV19 and TRBJ1-5; D uncertain. CDR3 length: 14 amino acids. Trimming took off 0 bases at V and 7 bases at J, with 10 bases between the two ends. Germline-derived CDR1 and CDR2 are LNHDA and SQIVND (reference sequence). DNA of the CDR3: TGTGCCAGTAGTATAGACCGGGAGGGCCAGCCCCAGCATTTT. Encoded protein: CASSIDREGQPQHF.

The count of this clone is one. The chain combines TRBV2 with TRBJ2-2; 10 bases map to TRBD1. Germline assignment: CDR1 SNHLY and CDR2 FYNNEI. CDR3 length equals 15 residues. Trimming took 3 bases from V and 5 from J; bases not matched to a gene: 3. CDR3 DNA: TGTGCCAGCAGTGATGGGGACAGGGGAACCGGGGAGCTGTTTTTT. This codes for CASSDGDRGTGELFF.

CDR3 sequence (DNA): TGCAGCGTTGTAAGGGGCGGGAACTATGGCTACACCTTC. It specifies CSVVRGGNYGYTF. J is TRBJ1-2 and V is TRBV29-1, with D possibly being TRBD1 (5 bases). This CDR3 spans 13 amino acids. Germline V gene sequence: CDR1 SQVTM, CDR2 ANQGSEA. Trimming left V 4 bases short and J 2 bases short, with 11 bases between. Combining the CDR3 with reference TRBV29-1 and TRBJ1-2 gives the whole variable domain SAVISQKPSRDICQRGTSLTIQCQVDSQVTMMFWYRQQPGQSLTLIATANQGSEATYESGFVIDKFPISRPNLTFSTLTVSNMSPEDSSIYLCSVVRGGNYGYTFGSGTRLTVV.

The rearrangement links TRBV5-1 to TRBJ2-3; 7 bases agree with TRBD1. Germline V CDR1 and CDR2: SGHRS, YFSETQ. This CDR3 is 16 amino acids long. J was trimmed by 2 bases and V by 7 bases; bases with no gene match: 13. CDR3 nucleotide sequence: TGCGCCAGCGGCAGAGGGGACAGAGGACTCACAGATACGCAGTATTTT. Translation gives CASGRGDRGLTDTQYF.

V is TRBV7-1 and J is TRBJ2-6, with D perhaps given as TRBD1 or TRBD2 (5 bases each). TRBV7-1 is an open reading frame, and its role is uncertain. The CDR3 runs 17 residues. The V end was cut by 7 bases, the J end by 2 bases, with 18 bases between. Here the CDR3 DNA reads TGTGCCAGCACCCGGGACGGACGTAGGACTGGGGCCAACGTCCTGACTTTC. Residues: CASTRDGRRTGANVLTF.

This chain uses TRBV11-3 with TRBJ1-2; D is perhaps TRBD1 (5 bases). V lost 4 bases to trimming and J lost 5 bases, with 14 bases between them. Germline V gene sequence: CDR1 SGHNT, CDR2 YENEEA. The CDR3 runs 14 residues. CDR3 DNA sequence: TGTGCCAGCAGCTCCTACGGTGACAGATATGGCTACACCTTC. Its translation is CASSSYGDRYGYTF. The full variable domain, its missing parts supplied by reference TRBV11-3 and TRBJ1-2, is EAGVVQSPRYKIIEKKQPVAFWCNPISGHNTLYWYLQNLGQGPELLIRYENEEAVDDSQLPKDRFSAERLKGVDSTLKIQPAELGDSAVYLCASSSYGDRYGYTFGSGTRLTVV.